This note documents a single TCR beta chain sequence. This sample stems from a study of type 1 and type 2 diabetes patients. Genomic DNA was the PCR template. Amplification of the beta chain CDR3 used 30 forward and 13 reverse multiplex primers. A single record per CDR3 protein comes from TCRdb applying MiXCR to the multiplex PCR reads. The table shows a few hundred thousand distinct CDR3 sequences, with roughly 44% occurring only once. V was shortened by 4 bases and J by 4 bases, with 11 bases between the two germline ends. Germline lookup yields CDR1 PRHDT and CDR2 FYEKMQ (reference sequence). The CDR3 sequence is 13 residues long.

The source of this sequence is a man aged 18-30 years with type 2 diabetes. The chain has TRBV13 and TRBJ2-7; D gene ambiguous. The specimen was peripheral blood mononuclear cells (PBMCs). CDR3 sequence: CASSSTPGYEQYF. Here the CDR3 DNA reads TGTGCCAGCAGCTCTACCCCCGGTTACGAGCAGTACTTC.